This T cell receptor (beta chain) originates from a study of a mutant IDH1 vaccine in newly diagnosed glioma. Study overall: Therapy received beforehand was radiotherapy, temozolomide, or both, with most patients given both.

As concerns this clone: The antigen is undetermined.

Some clones are missing from TCRdb's copy, which holds only in-frame ones; the method was immunoSEQ multiplex PCR. The sample lists about 34,000 clones; approximately 87% were seen once. The time point: week 47, end of study. Mutant IDH1 20-mer peptide, at 300 ug, made up each vaccine dose, with topical imiquimod. The germline V gene encodes CDR1 LGHNA and CDR2 YNFKEQ. With 3 bases clipped from V and 0 bases from J, the junction kept 17 bases outside the gene matches. This CDR3 has 20 amino acids. The chain couples TRBV4-2 to TRBJ2-7; 10 positions agree with TRBD2. The sample consisted of PBMCs, taken from a glioma patient whose treatment included an IDH1 peptide vaccine. The receptor was isolated from a woman in her 30s with glioma. This CDR3 is CASSQERGETSGSLSYEQYF. In DNA form, the CDR3 reads TGTGCCAGCAGCCAGGAGAGGGGGGAGACTAGCGGGTCTCTCTCCTACGAGCAGTACTTC.